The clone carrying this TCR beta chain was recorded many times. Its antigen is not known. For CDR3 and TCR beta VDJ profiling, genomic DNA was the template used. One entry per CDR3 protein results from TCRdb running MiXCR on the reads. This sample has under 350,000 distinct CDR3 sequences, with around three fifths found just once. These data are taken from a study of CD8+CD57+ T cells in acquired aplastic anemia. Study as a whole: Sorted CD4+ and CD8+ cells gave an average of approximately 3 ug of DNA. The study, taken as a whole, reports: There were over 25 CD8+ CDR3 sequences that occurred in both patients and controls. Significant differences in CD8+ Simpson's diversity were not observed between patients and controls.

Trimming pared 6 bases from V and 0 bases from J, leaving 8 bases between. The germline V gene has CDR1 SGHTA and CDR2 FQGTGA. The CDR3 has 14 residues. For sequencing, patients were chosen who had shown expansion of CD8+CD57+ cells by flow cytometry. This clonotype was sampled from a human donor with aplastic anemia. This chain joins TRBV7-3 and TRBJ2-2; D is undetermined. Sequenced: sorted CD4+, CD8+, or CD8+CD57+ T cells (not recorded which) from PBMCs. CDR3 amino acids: CASSLSSNTGELFF. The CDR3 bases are TGTGCCAGCAGTTTGAGCTCGAACACCGGGGAGCTGTTTTTT. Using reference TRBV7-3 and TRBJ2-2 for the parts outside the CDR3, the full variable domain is GAGVSQTPSNKVTEKGKYVELRCDPISGHTALYWYRQSLGQGPEFLIYFQGTGAADDSGLPNDRFFAVRPEGSVSTLKIQRTERGDSAVYLCASSLSSNTGELFFGEGSRLTVL.